Following are 5 T cell receptor beta chains from one sample sequenced in a study of OX40 agonist ivuxolimab in advanced cancers. Sequencing was performed with immunoSEQ multiplex PCR; in TCRdb, only in-frame clones are kept and a portion is missing. There are around 62,000 clones in the sample; 70% to 85% occur only once, and 2% to 2.5% lies in the top ten. The specimen was CD4+ or CD8+ T cells sorted from blood, collected in a trial of the OX40 agonist ivuxolimab. The receptors were sampled from an adult with an advanced solid tumor such as melanoma, head and neck, liver or kidney cancer.

The chain links TRBV5-4 to TRBJ2-7; D gene unclear. CDR3 length: 14 amino acids. V was pared by 4 bases and J by 2 bases, with 13 bases between. Germline CDR1 SGHNT, CDR2 YYREEE (reference sequence). The CDR3 nucleotides read TGTGCCAGCAGCGTATCTTGGTCCCCCTACGAGCAGTACTTC. Protein sequence: CASSVSWSPYEQYF.

The rearrangement links TRBV5-6 to TRBJ2-3; 10 bases are shared with TRBD2. Trimming cost V 4 bases and J 3 bases; bases outside gene matches: 5. This CDR3 is built from 15 residues. From germline, CDR1 is SGHDT and CDR2 YYEEEE. DNA of the CDR3: TGTGCCAGCAGCCAATATAGCGGGGGGACAGATACGCAGTATTTT. This gives the protein CASSQYSGGTDTQYF. The full variable domain, in which reference TRBV5-6 and TRBJ2-3 provide the parts outside the CDR3, is DAGVTQSPTHLIKTRGQQVTLRCSPKSGHDTVSWYQQALGQGPQFIFQYYEEEERQRGNFPDRFSGHQFPNYSSELNVNALLLGDSALYLCASSQYSGGTDTQYFGPGTRLTVL.

The J gene is TRBJ2-7, the V gene TRBV29-1, with 10 bases lining up with TRBD2. Germline assignment: CDR1 SQVTM and CDR2 ANQGSEA. The CDR3 totals 14 residues. The trim removed 5 bases at V and 6 bases at J, leaving 10 bases unmatched. CDR3 in DNA: TGCAGCGTTCAAGTGACTAGCGGGTCCGGCGAGCAGTACTTC. It encodes CSVQVTSGSGEQYF.

This chain uses TRBV18 with TRBJ2-5; D gene ambiguous. The CDR3 sequence is 13 residues long. V lost 1 base to trimming and J lost 5 bases, with 8 bases between them. Germline V lookup: CDR1 KGHSH, CDR2 LQKENI. CDR3 coding DNA: TGTGCCAGCTCACCACTGGATAGTGAGACCCAGTACTTC. Translation gives CASSPLDSETQYF.

The gene calls are TRBV6-5 and TRBJ1-6; 7 bases map to TRBD1. The trim removed 3 bases at V and 11 bases at J, leaving 7 bases unmatched. The CDR3 consists of 14 residues. Germline loops: CDR1 MNHEY, CDR2 SVGAGI. CDR3 bases: TGTGCCAGCAGTTATGGGAAAGGGGGCCCACCCCTCCACTTT. This codes for CASSYGKGGPPLHF.